Listed below are T cell receptor beta chains from one sample, sequenced in a study of vaccination effects on CD4 cells after COVID-19. Their cognate antigens are unknown. TCRdb keeps only in-frame clones here, not all; method: immunoSEQ multiplex PCR. The sample shows about 28,000 clones, over 70% of them seen only once. The sequencing here drew on CD4+ T cells from PBMCs cultured with HCoV-NL63 spike peptides, taken after COVID-19 vaccination. The receptors originated from a human donor who received a COVID-19 vaccine. The CDR3 runs from the conserved cysteine through the conserved F or W. A D gene is named only where the DNA matches it firmly. For some rows the clone size is stated as once, few or many, or as a class when expanded; others skip it.

V	J	D	size	CDR3	DNA
TRBV5-4	TRBJ2-5	TRBD2	.	CASSRPSAGEPKETQYF	TGTGCCAGCAGCCGGCCTTCAGCGGGGGAACCTAAAGAGACCCAGTACTTC
TRBV24-1	TRBJ1-1	.	once	CATSDALTGRAFF	TGTGCCACCAGTGATGCTCTGACCGGCAGGGCTTTCTTT
TRBV10-1	TRBJ2-6	TRBD1	.	CASRRQGTPRSGANVLTF	TGCGCCAGCAGACGACAGGGGACTCCCAGGTCTGGGGCCAACGTCCTGACTTTC
TRBV25-1	TRBJ1-1	.	.	CASINSGTEAFF	TGTGCCAGCATTAATTCGGGCACTGAAGCTTTCTTT
TRBV11-3	TRBJ2-3	.	.	CASSLGEGTDTQYF	TGTGCCAGCAGCTTAGGAGAGGGCACAGATACGCAGTATTTT
TRBV4-1	TRBJ2-7	.	few	CASSQDLGRQASYEQYF	TGCGCCAGCAGCCAAGATTTGGGCCGACAAGCCTCCTACGAGCAGTACTTC
TRBV3-1/TRBV3-2	TRBJ2-5	.	.	CASSPDFQETQYF	TGTGCCAGCAGCCCGGACTTCCAAGAGACCCAGTACTTC
TRBV6-5	TRBJ2-1	.	.	CASSYRREQTPPEQFF	TGTGCCAGCAGTTACCGTAGGGAGCAAACCCCCCCAGAGCAGTTCTTC
TRBV10-3	TRBJ1-5	.	.	CAITGDRFNQPQHF	TGTGCCATCACTGGCGACAGGTTCAATCAGCCCCAGCATTTT
TRBV3-1/TRBV3-2	TRBJ1-2	.	.	CASSQDWTEGGYTF	TGTGCCAGCAGCCAAGATTGGACCGAGGGTGGCTACACCTTC
TRBV11-2	TRBJ2-7	.	.	CASSLPSLEGTLEQYF	TGTGCCAGCAGCTTACCGTCCCTTGAGGGAACCCTCGAGCAGTACTTC
TRBV19	TRBJ1-2	.	.	CASRSTGASNGYTF	TGTGCCAGTAGATCCACGGGGGCGAGCAATGGCTACACCTTC
TRBV2	TRBJ2-1	.	.	CASSPYRGSNEQFF	TGTGCCAGCAGTCCTTACCGGGGCTCCAATGAGCAGTTCTTC
TRBV12-5	TRBJ1-3	.	once	CASGLVLGRSSGNTIYF	TGTGCTAGTGGTTTGGTACTGGGCCGAAGCTCTGGAAACACCATATATTTT
TRBV4-1	TRBJ1-5	.	.	CASSQQGMSNQPQHF	TGCGCCAGCAGCCAACAGGGTATGAGCAATCAGCCCCAGCATTTT
TRBV7-8	TRBJ1-1	.	.	CASSTSNTGIRTEAFF	TGTGCCAGCAGCACATCAAATACAGGGATAAGGACTGAAGCTTTCTTT
TRBV6-5	TRBJ2-1	TRBD1	.	CAGSILQGLNEQFF	TGTGCCGGCAGTATCTTACAGGGGTTAAATGAGCAGTTCTTC
TRBV24-1	TRBJ1-2	.	.	CATSGNSFYGYTF	TGTGCCACCAGTGGGAACTCTTTCTATGGCTACACCTTC
TRBV19	TRBJ1-1	.	.	CASRRRGDTEAFF	TGTGCCAGCCGTAGAAGGGGGGACACTGAAGCTTTCTTT
TRBV20-1	TRBJ2-1	TRBD2	.	CSASSGLEGPFF	TGCAGTGCTAGTTCAGGACTAGAAGGCCCGTTCTTC
TRBV7-2	TRBJ1-1	.	.	CASSLATGMNTEAFF	TGTGCCAGCAGCTTAGCTACGGGGATGAACACTGAAGCTTTCTTT
TRBV5-1	TRBJ1-5	.	.	CASSLVDQPQHF	TGCGCCAGCAGCTTGGTTGATCAGCCCCAGCATTTT
TRBV10-1	TRBJ2-7	TRBD2	.	CASSGTSASSYEQYF	TGCGCCAGCAGTGGGACTAGCGCCTCCTCCTACGAGCAGTACTTC
TRBV15	TRBJ2-5	TRBD2	.	CATSNRGGGETQYF	TGTGCCACCAGCAATCGCGGGGGAGGGGAAACCCAGTACTTC
TRBV5-4	TRBJ1-2	.	few	CASSLFGGAGGYTF	TGTGCCAGCAGCTTGTTCGGGGGCGCAGGGGGCTACACCTTC
TRBV19	TRBJ1-2	TRBD1	few	CASRLGQGNYGYTF	TGTGCCAGTAGACTGGGACAGGGTAACTATGGCTACACCTTC
TRBV11-3	TRBJ2-1	TRBD2	.	CASSLGLAGGQGNEQFF	TGTGCCAGCAGCTTAGGGCTAGCGGGAGGGCAAGGGAATGAGCAGTTCTTC
TRBV2	TRBJ2-1	.	.	CASSEEAGNEQFF	TGTGCCAGCAGTGAAGAGGCAGGGAATGAGCAGTTCTTC
TRBV29-1	TRBJ1-2	TRBD1	.	CSVEEGQGYYGYTF	TGCAGCGTTGAAGAGGGACAGGGATACTATGGCTACACCTTC
TRBV5-6	TRBJ1-2	.	.	CASSGGFNYGYTF	TGTGCCAGCAGCGGAGGATTTAACTATGGCTACACCTTC
TRBV19	TRBJ2-1	.	.	CASSTVASRNFDEQFF	TGTGCCAGTAGTACCGTAGCTTCCCGGAATTTCGATGAGCAGTTCTTC
TRBV12-5	TRBJ1-5	.	.	CASGLVNSGRPNQPQHF	TGTGCTAGTGGTTTGGTAAACTCCGGCAGACCTAATCAGCCCCAGCATTTT
TRBV5-5	TRBJ2-7	TRBD1	.	CASSSLRTGYEQYF	TGTGCCAGCAGCTCCCTTAGGACAGGCTACGAGCAGTACTTC
TRBV4-1	TRBJ1-4	.	.	CASSQELANEKLFF	TGCGCCAGCAGCCAAGAATTAGCGAATGAAAAACTGTTTTTT
TRBV7-9	TRBJ1-2	.	once	CASSSRWQAGGYTF	TGTGCCAGCAGCTCCCGTTGGCAAGCCGGCGGCTACACCTTC
TRBV5-1	TRBJ1-1	TRBD1	.	CASSLVTTGDTEAFF	TGCGCCAGCAGCTTGGTCACGACAGGGGACACTGAAGCTTTCTTT
TRBV3-1/TRBV3-2	TRBJ2-2	.	.	CASSPSRGELFF	TGTGCCAGCAGCCCGTCTCGCGGGGAGCTGTTTTTT
TRBV5-4	TRBJ2-7	.	.	CASSWLGRTSYEQYF	TGTGCCAGCAGTTGGCTGGGGAGGACGTCCTACGAGCAGTACTTC
TRBV12-5	TRBJ1-2	.	.	CASGNRQADYGYTF	TGTGCTAGTGGTAACCGACAGGCCGACTATGGCTACACCTTC
TRBV4-2	TRBJ1-3	TRBD1	.	CASSRDLGQLPSGNTIYF	TGTGCCAGCAGCCGAGACCTGGGACAGCTTCCCTCTGGAAACACCATATATTTT
TRBV10-3	TRBJ1-3	.	few	CAISERGVGDTIYF	TGTGCCATCAGTGAAAGGGGGGTTGGAGACACCATATATTTT
TRBV5-1	TRBJ2-6	.	once	CASSFSTVFSGANVLTF	TGCGCCAGCAGCTTTTCAACGGTCTTCTCTGGGGCCAACGTCCTGACTTTC
TRBV10-3	TRBJ1-5	.	.	CAISQGGNQPQHF	TGTGCCATCAGTCAGGGAGGCAATCAGCCCCAGCATTTT
TRBV12-3/TRBV12-4	TRBJ1-1	.	.	CASGFWTEAFF	TGTGCCAGCGGGTTCTGGACTGAAGCTTTCTTT
TRBV6-5	TRBJ2-7	.	.	CASRLARVGSYEQYF	TGTGCCAGCAGATTAGCGAGGGTTGGGTCCTACGAGCAGTACTTC
TRBV5-6	TRBJ2-7	.	.	CASSLGPGLKEQYF	TGTGCCAGCAGCTTGGGGCCTGGCCTTAAAGAGCAGTACTTC
TRBV9	TRBJ2-1	.	few	CASDRGLSYNEQFF	TGTGCCAGCGATAGGGGACTGTCCTACAATGAGCAGTTCTTC
TRBV7-2	TRBJ2-2	TRBD2	.	CASSLVPRLAGAYTGELFF	TGTGCCAGCAGCTTAGTTCCCCGACTAGCGGGGGCGTACACCGGGGAGCTGTTTTTT
TRBV6-5	TRBJ2-2	.	.	CASSYSIGSGELFF	TGTGCCAGCAGTTACTCGATCGGATCCGGGGAGCTGTTTTTT
TRBV10-1	TRBJ1-4	.	medium-sized	CASSTDDRNKSTNEKLFF	TGCGCCAGCAGTACCGATGACAGAAACAAATCAACTAATGAAAAACTGTTTTTT
TRBV6-6	TRBJ2-1	.	.	CASSYQARYNEQFF	TGTGCCAGCAGTTACCAAGCACGGTACAATGAGCAGTTCTTC
TRBV7-8	TRBJ2-7	.	.	CASSLVGTASTFSYEQYF	TGTGCCAGCAGCTTAGTGGGGACGGCAAGCACCTTCTCCTACGAGCAGTACTTC
TRBV5-8	TRBJ1-4	.	.	CASSLGSSGYEKLFF	TGTGCCAGCAGCTTGGGTTCAAGTGGTTACGAAAAACTGTTTTTT